The T cell receptor beta chain described here comes from a study of blood T cell repertoires in COVID-19. About the study: Sources were T cells, B-cell-depleted T cells, or PBMCs; the material itself was cDNA or gDNA.

V was clipped by 4 bases and J by 5 bases; unmatched bases: 2. The CDR3 spans 12 residues. Germline-derived CDR1 and CDR2 are GTSNPN and SVGIG (reference sequence). Under the authors' procedure: Estimated nucleated cell counts came from reference gene primer amplification. Profiling relied on immunoSEQ multiplex PCR, and the TCRdb table lists in-frame clones only, not all of them. V and J calls and clone size come straight from that table; D and trimming were deduced from the DNA. The profile shows approximately 200,000 clones, around 86% of them singletons. This clone showed up just a few times. The source material was peripheral blood. The source is a woman aged 25-40 years with active or convalescent COVID-19. The chain carries TRBV30 and TRBJ2-5, with TRBD1 matching over 9 bases. The CDR3, as DNA: TGTGCCTGGAACAGGGGGCATGAGACCCAGTACTTC. Translation: CAWNRGHETQYF.